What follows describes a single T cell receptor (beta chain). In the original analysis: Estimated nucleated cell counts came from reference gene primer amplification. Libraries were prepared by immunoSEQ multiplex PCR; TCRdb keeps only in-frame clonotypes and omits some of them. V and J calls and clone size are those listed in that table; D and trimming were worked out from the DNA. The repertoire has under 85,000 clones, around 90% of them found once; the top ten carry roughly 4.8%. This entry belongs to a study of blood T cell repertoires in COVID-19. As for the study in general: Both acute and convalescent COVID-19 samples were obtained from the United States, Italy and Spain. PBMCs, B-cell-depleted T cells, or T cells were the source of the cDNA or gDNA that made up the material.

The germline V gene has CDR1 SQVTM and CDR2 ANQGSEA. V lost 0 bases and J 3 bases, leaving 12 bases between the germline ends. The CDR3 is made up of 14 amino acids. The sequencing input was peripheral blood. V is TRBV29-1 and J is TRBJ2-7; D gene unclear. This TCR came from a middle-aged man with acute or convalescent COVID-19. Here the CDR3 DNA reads TGCAGCGTTGAAGATCGGAACAGAAGCTACGAGCAGTACTTC. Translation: CSVEDRNRSYEQYF.